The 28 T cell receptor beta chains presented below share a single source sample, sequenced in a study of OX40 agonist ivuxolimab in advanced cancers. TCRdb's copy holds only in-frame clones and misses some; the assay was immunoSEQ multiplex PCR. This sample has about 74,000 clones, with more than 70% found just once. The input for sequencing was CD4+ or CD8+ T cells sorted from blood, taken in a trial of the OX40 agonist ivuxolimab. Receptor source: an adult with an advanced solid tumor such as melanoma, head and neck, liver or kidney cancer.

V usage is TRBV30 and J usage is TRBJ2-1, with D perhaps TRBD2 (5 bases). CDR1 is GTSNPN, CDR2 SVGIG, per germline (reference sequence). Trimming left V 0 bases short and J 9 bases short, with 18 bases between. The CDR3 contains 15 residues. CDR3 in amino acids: CAWSVGWGLAPEQFF. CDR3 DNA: TGTGCCTGGAGTGTAGGGTGGGGTCTAGCACCTGAGCAGTTCTTC.

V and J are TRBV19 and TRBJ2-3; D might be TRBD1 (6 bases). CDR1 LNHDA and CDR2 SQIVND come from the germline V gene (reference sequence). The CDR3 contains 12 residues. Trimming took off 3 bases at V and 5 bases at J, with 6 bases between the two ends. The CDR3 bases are TGTGCCAGTAGTATCAGGGGAGATACGCAGTATTTT. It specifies CASSIRGDTQYF.

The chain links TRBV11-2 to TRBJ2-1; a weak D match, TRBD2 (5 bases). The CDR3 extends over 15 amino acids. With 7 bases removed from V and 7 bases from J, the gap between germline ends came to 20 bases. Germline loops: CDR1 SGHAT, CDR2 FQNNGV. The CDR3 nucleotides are TGTGCCAGCACCCGAGAGCGGTCCCTGGGGAATGAGCAGTTCTTC. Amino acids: CASTRERSLGNEQFF.

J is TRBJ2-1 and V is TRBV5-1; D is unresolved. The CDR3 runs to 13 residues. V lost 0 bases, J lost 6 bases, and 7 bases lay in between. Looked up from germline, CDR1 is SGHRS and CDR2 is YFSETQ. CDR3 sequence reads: CASSLGGFNEQFF. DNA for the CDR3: TGCGCCAGCAGCTTGGGCGGATTCAATGAGCAGTTCTTC.

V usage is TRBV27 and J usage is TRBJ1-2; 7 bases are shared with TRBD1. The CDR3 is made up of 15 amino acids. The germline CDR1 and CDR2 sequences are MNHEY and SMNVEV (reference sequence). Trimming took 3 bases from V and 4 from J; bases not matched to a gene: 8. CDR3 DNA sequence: TGTGCCAGCAGTTTGCGACAGGGCCTGATCTATGGCTACACCTTC. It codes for CASSLRQGLIYGYTF.

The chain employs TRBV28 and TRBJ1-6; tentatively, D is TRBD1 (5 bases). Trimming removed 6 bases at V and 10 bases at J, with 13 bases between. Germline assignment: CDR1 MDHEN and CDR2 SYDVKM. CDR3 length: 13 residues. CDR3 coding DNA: TGTGCCAGCAGAAAACCGGGGGACTCACCCCTCCACTTT. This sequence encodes CASRKPGDSPLHF.

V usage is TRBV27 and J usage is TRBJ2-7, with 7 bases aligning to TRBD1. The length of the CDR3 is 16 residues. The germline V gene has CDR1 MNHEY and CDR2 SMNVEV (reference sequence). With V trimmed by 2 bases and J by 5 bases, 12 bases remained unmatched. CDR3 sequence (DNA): TGTGCCAGCAGTTTAAGGCCGACAGGGCGAGGTGACGAGCAGTACTTC. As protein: CASSLRPTGRGDEQYF.

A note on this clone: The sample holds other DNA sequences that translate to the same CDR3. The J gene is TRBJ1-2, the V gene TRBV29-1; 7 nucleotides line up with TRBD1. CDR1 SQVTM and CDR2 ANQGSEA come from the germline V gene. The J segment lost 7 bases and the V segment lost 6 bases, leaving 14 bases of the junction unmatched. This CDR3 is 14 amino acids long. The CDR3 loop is CSVEGQGGRGGYTF. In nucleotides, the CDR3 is TGCAGCGTGGAGGGGCAGGGGGGTCGAGGTGGCTACACCTTC.

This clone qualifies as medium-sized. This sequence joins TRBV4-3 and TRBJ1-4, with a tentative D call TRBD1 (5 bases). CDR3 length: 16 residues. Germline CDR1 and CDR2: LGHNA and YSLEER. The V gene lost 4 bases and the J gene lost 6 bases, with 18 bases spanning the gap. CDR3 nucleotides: TGCGCCAGCAGCCCCACAAATCAGGGCCTTGATGAAAAACTGTTTTTT. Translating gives CASSPTNQGLDEKLFF.

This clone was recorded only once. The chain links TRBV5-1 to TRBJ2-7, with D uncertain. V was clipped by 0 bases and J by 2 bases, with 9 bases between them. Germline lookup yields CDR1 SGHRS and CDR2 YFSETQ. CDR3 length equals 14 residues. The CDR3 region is CASSLEGSTYEQYF. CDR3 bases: TGCGCCAGCAGCTTGGAGGGCAGTACCTACGAGCAGTACTTC. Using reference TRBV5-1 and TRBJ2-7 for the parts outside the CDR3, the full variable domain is KAGVTQTPRYLIKTRGQQVTLSCSPISGHRSVSWYQQTPGQGLQFLFEYFSETQRNKGNFPGRFSGRQFSNSRSEMNVSTLELGDSALYLCASSLEGSTYEQYFGPGTRLTVT.

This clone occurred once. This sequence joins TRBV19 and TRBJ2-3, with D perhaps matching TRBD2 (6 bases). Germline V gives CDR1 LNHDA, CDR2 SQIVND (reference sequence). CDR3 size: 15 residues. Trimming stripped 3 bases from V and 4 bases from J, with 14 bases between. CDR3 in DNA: TGTGCCAGTAGTATTGCGGGGAATAGGGCAGATACGCAGTATTTT. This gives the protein CASSIAGNRADTQYF.

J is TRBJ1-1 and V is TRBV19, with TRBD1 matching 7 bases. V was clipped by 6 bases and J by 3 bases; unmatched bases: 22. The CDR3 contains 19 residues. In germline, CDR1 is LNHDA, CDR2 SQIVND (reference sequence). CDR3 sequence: CASRMYAWDSGRTDTEAFF. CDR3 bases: TGTGCCAGTAGGATGTATGCCTGGGACAGCGGGAGGACGGACACTGAAGCTTTCTTT.

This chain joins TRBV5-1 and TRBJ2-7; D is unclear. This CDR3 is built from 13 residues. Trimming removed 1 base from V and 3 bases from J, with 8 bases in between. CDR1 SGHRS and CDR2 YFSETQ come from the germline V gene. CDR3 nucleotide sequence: TGCGCCAGCAGCTTGAATTTGAACTACGAGCAGTACTTC. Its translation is CASSLNLNYEQYF.

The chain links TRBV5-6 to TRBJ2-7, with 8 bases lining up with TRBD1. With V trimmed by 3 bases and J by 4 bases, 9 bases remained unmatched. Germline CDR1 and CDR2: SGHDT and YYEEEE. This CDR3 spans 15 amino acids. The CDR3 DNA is TGTGCCAGCAGCTCCCTGACAGGGGCAAATTACGAGCAGTACTTC. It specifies CASSSLTGANYEQYF.

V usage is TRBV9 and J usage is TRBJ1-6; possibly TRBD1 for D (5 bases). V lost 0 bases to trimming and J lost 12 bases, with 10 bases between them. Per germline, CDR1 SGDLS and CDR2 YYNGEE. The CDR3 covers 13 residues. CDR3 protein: CASSVAGGEPLHF. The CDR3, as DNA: TGTGCCAGCAGCGTAGCGGGGGGGGAACCCCTCCACTTT.

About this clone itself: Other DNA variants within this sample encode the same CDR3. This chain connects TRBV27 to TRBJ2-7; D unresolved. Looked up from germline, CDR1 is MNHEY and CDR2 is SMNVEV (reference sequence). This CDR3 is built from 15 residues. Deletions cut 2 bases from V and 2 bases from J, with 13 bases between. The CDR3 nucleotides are TGTGCCAGCAGTTTACGGGCAGGCCCTCCCTACGAGCAGTACTTC. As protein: CASSLRAGPPYEQYF.

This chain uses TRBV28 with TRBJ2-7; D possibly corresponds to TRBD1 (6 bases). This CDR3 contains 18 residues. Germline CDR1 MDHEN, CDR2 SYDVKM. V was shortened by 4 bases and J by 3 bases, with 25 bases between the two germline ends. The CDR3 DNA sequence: TGTGCCAGCAGTTCCCACCGACAGGTTCCAGGTGGGTTCTACGAGCAGTACTTC. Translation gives CASSSHRQVPGGFYEQYF.

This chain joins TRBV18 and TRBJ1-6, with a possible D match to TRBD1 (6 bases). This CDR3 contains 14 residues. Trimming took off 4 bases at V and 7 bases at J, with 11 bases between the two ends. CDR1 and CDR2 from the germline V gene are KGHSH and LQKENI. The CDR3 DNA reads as TGTGCCAGCTCACGAGAAGGGGGGAATTCACCCCTCCACTTT. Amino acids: CASSREGGNSPLHF.

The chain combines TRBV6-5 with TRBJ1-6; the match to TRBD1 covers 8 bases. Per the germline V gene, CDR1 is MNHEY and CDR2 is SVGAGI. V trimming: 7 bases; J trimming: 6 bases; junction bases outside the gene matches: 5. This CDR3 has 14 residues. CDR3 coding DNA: TGTGCCAGCAACCAGGGGGCTACTAATTCACCCCTCCACTTT. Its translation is CASNQGATNSPLHF.

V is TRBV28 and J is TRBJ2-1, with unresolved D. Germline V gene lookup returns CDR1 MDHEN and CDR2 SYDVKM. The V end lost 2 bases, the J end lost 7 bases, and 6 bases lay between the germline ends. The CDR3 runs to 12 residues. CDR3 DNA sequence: TGTGCCAGCAGTTTACCGGTGAATGAGCAGTTCTTC. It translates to CASSLPVNEQFF.

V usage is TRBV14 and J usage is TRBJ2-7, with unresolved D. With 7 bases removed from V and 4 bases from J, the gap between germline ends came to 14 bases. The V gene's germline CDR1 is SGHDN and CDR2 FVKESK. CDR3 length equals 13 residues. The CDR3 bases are TGTGCCAGCAACAGTGTACAGTCATACGAGCAGTACTTC. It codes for CASNSVQSYEQYF. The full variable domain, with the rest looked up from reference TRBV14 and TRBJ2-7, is EAGVTQFPSHSVIEKGQTVTLRCDPISGHDNLYWYRRVMGKEIKFLLHFVKESKQDESGMPNNRFLAERTGGTYSTLKVQPAELEDSGVYFCASNSVQSYEQYFGPGTRLTVT.

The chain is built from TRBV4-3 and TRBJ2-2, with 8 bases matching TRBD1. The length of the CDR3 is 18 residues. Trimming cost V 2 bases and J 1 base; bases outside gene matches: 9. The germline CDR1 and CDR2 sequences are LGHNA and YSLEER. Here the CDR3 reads CASSQTRQGLRNTGELFF. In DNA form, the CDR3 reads TGCGCCAGCAGCCAAACTCGACAGGGGCTAAGGAACACCGGGGAGCTGTTTTTT.

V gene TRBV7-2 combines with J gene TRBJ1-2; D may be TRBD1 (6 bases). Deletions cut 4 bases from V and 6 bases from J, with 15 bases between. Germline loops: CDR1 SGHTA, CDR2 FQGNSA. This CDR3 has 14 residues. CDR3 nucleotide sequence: TGTGCCAGCAGCTCCCGTCGGGGGGCCCATGGCTACACCTTC. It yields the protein CASSSRRGAHGYTF.

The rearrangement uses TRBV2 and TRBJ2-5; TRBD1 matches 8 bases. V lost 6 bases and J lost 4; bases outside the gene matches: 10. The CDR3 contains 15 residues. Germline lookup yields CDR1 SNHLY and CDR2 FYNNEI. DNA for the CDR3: TGTGCCAGCAGCAACCAGGGGGCTCTGGGAGAGACCCAGTACTTC. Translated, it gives CASSNQGALGETQYF.

The CDR3 sequence: CASSLAGGELFF. As DNA, the CDR3 is TGTGCCAGCAGCTTAGCTGGCGGGGAGCTGTTTTTT. The V call is TRBV7-2, the J call TRBJ2-2; no reliable D call. Trimming left V 0 bases short and J 7 bases short, with 3 bases between. Germline V gene data show CDR1 as SGHTA and CDR2 as FQGNSA. The CDR3 runs 12 residues.

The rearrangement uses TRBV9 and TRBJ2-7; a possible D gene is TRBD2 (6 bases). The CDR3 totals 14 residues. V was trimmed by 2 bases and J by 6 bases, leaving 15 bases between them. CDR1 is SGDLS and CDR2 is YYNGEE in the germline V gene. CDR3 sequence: CASSVAGGQGEQYF. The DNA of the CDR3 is TGTGCCAGCAGCGTCGCAGGAGGGCAGGGCGAGCAGTACTTC.

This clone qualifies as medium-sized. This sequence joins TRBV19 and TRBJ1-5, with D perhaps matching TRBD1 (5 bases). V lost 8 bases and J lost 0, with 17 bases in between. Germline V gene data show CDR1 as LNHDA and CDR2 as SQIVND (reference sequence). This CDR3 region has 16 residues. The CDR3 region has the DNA TGTGCCAGTCCGTTAAGTGGGGGGTATAGCAATCAGCCCCAGCATTTT. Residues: CASPLSGGYSNQPQHF.

In nucleotides, the CDR3 is TGTGCCAGCAGCGTAACGGGGGGGGGCCCGGAGACCCAGTACTTC. Translation: CASSVTGGGPETQYF. J is TRBJ2-5 and V is TRBV9; 8 bases match TRBD2. V lost 1 base to trimming and J lost 5 bases; unmatched junction nucleotides: 7. The germline V gene encodes CDR1 SGDLS and CDR2 YYNGEE. The CDR3 has 15 amino acids.